The text below deals with one T cell receptor beta chain. Only in-frame clones appear in the TCRdb table, and some are missing; sequencing was by immunoSEQ multiplex PCR. In the table there are 500,000 to 750,000 clones, 85% to 90% of which are singletons. The data belong to a study of shared T cell receptors in the human thymus. The CDR3 sequence is 14 residues long. V lost 4 bases, J lost 7 bases, and 16 bases lay in between. Germline values: CDR1 LGHNA, CDR2 YSLEER. These data were likewise used in another study, on human thymus T cells. That work states: Resections obtained during corrective heart surgery supplied the thymus tissue. Related research has reported that thymic repertoires overlap highly among unrelated individuals.

The genes are TRBV4-3 and TRBJ1-2; D possibly corresponds to TRBD1 (5 bases). The specimen sequenced was thymocytes. The TCR sequence derives from a boy under two years old with a congenital heart defect. The CDR3 protein is CASSPREGRGGYTF. Here the CDR3 DNA reads TGCGCCAGCAGCCCCCGAGAGGGGCGGGGTGGCTACACCTTC.